Below are 25 T cell receptor beta chains sequenced from a single sample in a study of shared clonotypes between healthy human individuals. TCRdb's copy holds only in-frame clones and misses some; the assay was immunoSEQ multiplex PCR. The sample carries approximately 720,000 clones, about three quarters recorded once. Sequenced input: memory CD4+ T cells sorted from blood. As to subset: CD45RA-negative fraction. The receptors were sampled from a woman aged 25-40 years in good health.

The V call is TRBV29-1, the J call TRBJ2-5, with D perhaps being TRBD1 or TRBD2 (5 bases each). The J call may not be correct, given that the DNA end is closer to TRBJ2-7. This CDR3 spans 13 amino acids. Germline V lookup: CDR1 SQVTM, CDR2 ANQGSEA. CDR3 in DNA: TGCAGCGTTGGATTTAGGGGAGCGTACGAGCAGTACTTC. Its translation: CSVGFRGAYEQYF.

This chain links TRBV7-8 with TRBJ2-5; a weak D match, TRBD1 (6 bases). The length of the CDR3 is 13 residues. Trimming pared 8 bases from V and 1 base from J, leaving 11 bases between. Germline CDR1 is SGHVS and CDR2 is FQNEAQ. CDR3 in DNA: TGTGCCAGCCACCAGGGGACCCAAGAGACCCAGTACTTC. It specifies CASHQGTQETQYF.

The chain combines TRBV29-1 with TRBJ1-2, with 8 bases aligning to TRBD1. Germline V CDR1 and CDR2: SQVTM, ANQGSEA. The CDR3 sequence is 14 residues long. V shed 6 bases and J 3 bases; nucleotides not matched to a gene: 9. The DNA for the CDR3 is TGCAGCGTCGGGACAGGCGGACCCTACTATGGCTACACCTTC. It translates to CSVGTGGPYYGYTF.

In this sample, this clone turned up a few times. V and J are TRBV15 and TRBJ1-1; D is uncertain. Germline CDR1 LNHNV, CDR2 YYDKDF (reference sequence). The ends were cut back, 0 bases at V and 3 bases at J, with 8 bases in the middle. The CDR3 spans 14 residues. CDR3 DNA sequence: TGTGCCACCAGCAGAGATAATCGGTACACTGAAGCTTTCTTT. Protein: CATSRDNRYTEAFF.

The genes are TRBV28 and TRBJ2-5; 7 bases align to TRBD2. Germline V gives CDR1 MDHEN, CDR2 SYDVKM. V lost 5 bases, J lost 1 base, and 10 bases stayed unmatched. This CDR3 comprises 16 residues. CDR3 region: CASSAYGTGGQETQYF. In DNA, the CDR3 is TGTGCCAGCAGTGCATACGGGACGGGGGGCCAAGAGACCCAGTACTTC. The full variable domain, in which reference TRBV28 and TRBJ2-5 provide the parts outside the CDR3, is DVKVTQSSRYLVKRTGEKVFLECVQDMDHENMFWYRQDPGLGLRLIYFSYDVKMKEKGDIPEGYSVSREKKERFSLILESASTNQTSMYLCASSAYGTGGQETQYFGPGTRLLVL.

This rearrangement joins TRBV6-5 to TRBJ2-3, with 8 bases that match TRBD2. The junction had 8 bases not matched to a gene; V was cut back by 2 bases and J by 4 bases. The CDR3 sequence is 16 residues long. Germline CDR1 MNHEY, CDR2 SVGAGI. CDR3 residues: CASSYGPGGPSDTQYF. Written as DNA, the CDR3 is TGTGCCAGCAGTTACGGTCCGGGAGGGCCGTCAGATACGCAGTATTTT.

J is TRBJ2-7 and V is TRBV10-3; TRBD2 might be the D (6 bases). The CDR3 loop spans 13 amino acids. Per the germline V gene, CDR1 is ENHRY and CDR2 is SYGVKD. With 6 bases removed from V and 3 bases from J, the gap between germline ends came to 12 bases. The DNA for the CDR3 is TGTGCCATCAGAGGAGGGGAGTACTACGAGCAGTACTTC. Protein sequence: CAIRGGEYYEQYF.

The CDR3 sequence is CASRSRKDQPQHF. Written as DNA, the CDR3 is TGTGCCAGCAGATCGAGAAAGGATCAGCCCCAGCATTTT. V usage is TRBV7-8 and J usage is TRBJ1-5; no firm D call. Germline V lookup: CDR1 SGHVS, CDR2 FQNEAQ. Trimming removed 6 bases from V and 5 bases from J, with 11 bases in between. The CDR3 has 13 residues.

This clone was detected a few times. The V call is TRBV4-1, the J call TRBJ2-7, with D uncertain. The CDR3 totals 16 residues. Germline-derived CDR1 and CDR2 are MGHRA and YSYEKL. V lost 0 bases and J lost 3, with 15 bases in between. CDR3 amino acids: CASSQDLAGAVYEQYF. Written as DNA, the CDR3 is TGCGCCAGCAGCCAAGATTTAGCAGGCGCGGTCTACGAGCAGTACTTC.

The chain has TRBV30 and TRBJ2-6; no reliable D call. The V gene lost 2 bases and the J gene lost 4 bases, with 6 bases spanning the gap. Germline-derived CDR1 and CDR2 are GTSNPN and SVGIG (reference sequence). The CDR3 has 13 residues. The CDR3 bases are TGTGCCTGGAGTCCGACCGGGGCCAACGTCCTGACTTTC. Translating gives CAWSPTGANVLTF.

The chain links TRBV5-1 to TRBJ2-1; 7 nucleotides match TRBD1. Germline trimming cut 1 base from V and 4 bases from J; bases unmatched to any gene: 5. The germline V gene encodes CDR1 SGHRS and CDR2 YFSETQ. The CDR3 spans 15 residues. The DNA for the CDR3 is TGCGCCAGCAGCTTGCTAGGGACAGATTACAATGAGCAGTTCTTC. This sequence encodes CASSLLGTDYNEQFF.

The V gene is TRBV6-5, the J gene TRBJ1-3, with TRBD1 identical over 7 bases. After removal of 6 bases from V and 0 bases from J, the junction contained 5 bases not matched to a gene. This CDR3 comprises 15 residues. Per the germline V gene, CDR1 is MNHEY and CDR2 is SVGAGI. The CDR3 nucleotides are TGTGCCAGCAGAGCTACAGGGGTCTCTGGAAACACCATATATTTT. Protein: CASRATGVSGNTIYF.

The rearrangement uses TRBV19 and TRBJ1-2, with D maybe TRBD1 (6 bases). V was cut by 3 bases and J by 0 bases, with 17 bases left in between. From germline, CDR1 is LNHDA and CDR2 SQIVND (reference sequence). The CDR3 runs 17 residues. CDR3 sequence: CASSIVGQGTANYGYTF. In nucleotides, the CDR3 is TGTGCCAGTAGTATTGTCGGGCAGGGGACGGCTAACTATGGCTACACCTTC. Full variable domain (outside the CDR3, taken from reference TRBV19 and TRBJ1-2): DGGITQSPKYLFRKEGQNVTLSCEQNLNHDAMYWYRQDPGQGLRLIYYSQIVNDFQKGDIAEGYSVSREKKESFPLTVTSAQKNPTAFYLCASSIVGQGTANYGYTFGSGTRLTVV.

This clone turned up a few times. J is TRBJ2-2 and V is TRBV5-1, with 7 bases lining up with TRBD2. This CDR3 is built from 16 residues. CDR1 SGHRS and CDR2 YFSETQ come from the germline V gene. Trimming cost V 4 bases and J 6 bases; bases outside gene matches: 12. CDR3 loop: CASSPEGWEGSGELFF. The CDR3 nucleotides are TGCGCCAGCAGCCCCGAGGGCTGGGAGGGGTCCGGGGAGCTGTTTTTT.

The gene calls are TRBV25-1 and TRBJ2-3; D possibly corresponds to TRBD2 (5 bases). The CDR3 totals 18 residues. Germline V gene data show CDR1 as MGHDK and CDR2 as SYGVNS. Trimming pared 3 bases from V and 0 bases from J, leaving 19 bases between. For the CDR3, the DNA is TGTGCCAGCAGTGATCCTACCTCAGGAGCGGAAAGCACAGATACGCAGTATTTT. Translation: CASSDPTSGAESTDTQYF.

J is TRBJ1-5 and V is TRBV27; no clear D gene. Germline CDR1 MNHEY, CDR2 SMNVEV (reference sequence). V was trimmed by 3 bases and J by 4 bases, leaving 10 bases between them. This CDR3 is 14 amino acids long. In DNA, the CDR3 is TGTGCCAGCAGTTTGGCAGGCACTAATCAGCCCCAGCATTTT. This codes for CASSLAGTNQPQHF.

The V and J genes are TRBV9 and TRBJ2-1; 7 bases match TRBD2. This CDR3 comprises 14 residues. The J segment lost 6 bases and the V segment lost 0 bases, leaving 3 bases of the junction unmatched. Germline V gene data show CDR1 as SGDLS and CDR2 as YYNGEE. CDR3 sequence reads: CASSVVGGINEQFF. For the CDR3, the DNA is TGTGCCAGCAGCGTAGTCGGGGGGATCAATGAGCAGTTCTTC.

The rearrangement uses TRBV7-9 and TRBJ2-7; D uncertain. Germline CDR1 is SEHNR and CDR2 is FQNEAQ (reference sequence). The V and J ends lost 4 bases and 3 bases respectively, with 22 bases between them. This CDR3 region has 17 residues. CDR3 sequence reads: CASSSPFGAVTRYEQYF. The CDR3, as DNA: TGTGCCAGCAGCTCGCCTTTTGGTGCGGTCACCCGCTACGAGCAGTACTTC. The variable domain in full, completed from reference TRBV7-9 and TRBJ2-7, reads DTGVSQNPRHKITKRGQNVTFRCDPISEHNRLYWYRQTLGQGPEFLTYFQNEAQLEKSRLLSDRFSAERPKGSFSTLEIQRTEQGDSAMYLCASSSPFGAVTRYEQYFGPGTRLTVT.

This clone appeared once. The V and J genes are TRBV5-1 and TRBJ2-7; 8 bases are a match to TRBD2. Germline-derived CDR1 and CDR2 are SGHRS and YFSETQ. Trimming at V came to 0 bases and at J to 4 bases, leaving 9 bases not matched to a gene. This CDR3 has 16 amino acids. CDR3 in DNA: TGCGCCAGCAGCTTGGGGCGCGGGCCGGGAGGGTACGAGCAGTACTTC. It encodes CASSLGRGPGGYEQYF.

V usage is TRBV6-5 and J usage is TRBJ2-7; maybe TRBD2 (6 bases). CDR1 is MNHEY, CDR2 SVGAGI, per germline. The CDR3 has 15 amino acids. V was pared by 2 bases and J by 2 bases, with 13 bases between. The CDR3 reads CASSYPRGGAYEQYF. CDR3 sequence (DNA): TGTGCCAGCAGTTACCCCCGCGGAGGGGCCTACGAGCAGTACTTC.

This clone has more than one count but fewer than ten. The V call is TRBV25-1, the J call TRBJ2-3, with 9 bases aligning to TRBD2. Germline V gene lookup returns CDR1 MGHDK and CDR2 SYGVNS. V lost 6 bases to trimming and J lost 5 bases; unmatched junction nucleotides: 9. This CDR3 has 15 residues. CDR3 nucleotide sequence: TGTGCCAGCAGAGGGAGAGCGGGAGGTATAGATACGCAGTATTTT. Translating gives CASRGRAGGIDTQYF.

This chain joins TRBV7-9 and TRBJ2-2, with D possibly TRBD2 on 6 matching bases. Trimming cost V 5 bases and J 5 bases, with 12 bases left between them. The germline V gene encodes CDR1 SEHNR and CDR2 FQNEAQ (reference sequence). The CDR3 runs 14 residues. The chain's CDR3 is CASSRDSGTGELFF. The CDR3 DNA follows: TGTGCCAGCAGCCGGGACTCAGGGACCGGGGAGCTGTTTTTT.

The chain carries TRBV7-1 and TRBJ2-5; 7 bases fit TRBD2. The end of the DNA fits TRBJ2-7 better, so the J call may be wrong. TRBV7-1 is designated an ORF whose function remains uncertain. The CDR3 runs to 16 residues. CDR3 coding DNA: TGTGCCAGCAGCTTCGAGGGAGGGATTGAGACCTACGAGCAGTACTTC. Its protein product is CASSFEGGIETYEQYF.

The rearrangement links TRBV18 to TRBJ1-2; D gene ambiguous. Trimming removed 2 bases at V and 8 bases at J, with 18 bases between. Germline CDR1 KGHSH, CDR2 LQKENI. The CDR3 spans 15 residues. CDR3 loop: CASSPGPFFPEGYTF. In DNA form, the CDR3 reads TGTGCCAGCTCACCAGGGCCTTTCTTTCCGGAAGGCTACACCTTC.

To note about this clone: The sample contains more than one DNA sequence encoding this CDR3. The gene calls are TRBV28 and TRBJ2-7; the D is unclear. The CDR3 runs 12 residues. The germline gives CDR1 MDHEN, CDR2 SYDVKM. The V gene lost 6 bases and the J gene lost 4 bases, with 10 bases spanning the gap. Here the CDR3 reads CASSLLGYEQYF. As DNA, the CDR3 is TGTGCCAGCAGCCTTCTCGGGTACGAGCAGTACTTC.